The subject of this entry is one TCR beta chain. Antigen specificity is unknown. This entry comes from a study of graft-versus-host responses after intestinal transplantation. Looking at the study overall: Grafts that recipients had were multivisceral, liver-intestinal, or isolated intestinal transplants. Anti-thymocyte globulin induction was given to all recipients, followed by tacrolimus and steroids for 3 to 4 years. General observations from the study: Recipient marrow contained GvH clones, some of which appeared first in ileum or blood.

Deletions cut 2 bases from V and 2 bases from J, with 13 bases between. The CDR3 length is 15 residues. The germline V gene has CDR1 SGHTA and CDR2 FQGNSA. Sequencing was performed with immunoSEQ multiplex PCR; in TCRdb, only in-frame clones are kept and a portion is missing. The data contain approximately 90,000 clones, under 95% of them singletons. The chain combines TRBV7-2 with TRBJ2-7; maybe TRBD1 (5 bases). The sample in question was unstimulated CD8+ T cells sorted from spleen or lymph node cells, obtained before intestinal transplant. This clonotype was sampled from a human donor who received an intestinal transplant. CDR3 region: CASSLSRAGPYEQYF. CDR3 DNA: TGTGCCAGCAGCTTATCAAGGGCAGGGCCCTACGAGCAGTACTTC.